The 13 T cell receptor beta chains reported below all come from one sample, sequenced in a study of radiation and T cells in renal cell carcinoma. Documented time point: baseline pretreatment blood. Regarding treatment: 15 Gy SBRT to primary tumor, nephrectomy 4 weeks later. The protocol was immunoSEQ multiplex PCR, while the TCRdb copy is restricted to in-frame clones and leaves out a portion. The sample lists around 160,000 clones, about 88% occurring once. This material consisted of blood, taken from a patient whose treatment included radiotherapy and nephrectomy. The receptors were sampled from a woman aged 70 to 79 with renal cell carcinoma.

The J gene is TRBJ1-1, the V gene TRBV7-8; TRBD1 agrees at 9 bases. V was clipped by 3 bases and J by 3 bases; unmatched bases: 8. CDR1 is SGHVS and CDR2 is FQNEAQ in the germline V gene. This CDR3 has 16 amino acids. The CDR3 DNA is TGTGCCAGCAGCTTCCCACAGGGGGCGCGGGACACTGAAGCTTTCTTT. It is translated as CASSFPQGARDTEAFF.

The chain joins TRBV18 to TRBJ2-7; D could derive from TRBD1 or TRBD2 (5 bases each). The CDR3 runs 14 residues. From germline, CDR1 is KGHSH and CDR2 LQKENI. Trimming left V 1 base short and J 0 bases short, with 7 bases between. CDR3 in DNA: TGTGCCAGCTCACCACGGGGGAGCTCCTACGAGCAGTACTTC. This translates into CASSPRGSSYEQYF. Full variable domain (remainder filled in from reference TRBV18 and TRBJ2-7): NAGVMQNPRHLVRRRGQEARLRCSPMKGHSHVYWYRQLPEEGLKFMVYLQKENIIDESGMPKERFSAEFPKEGPSILRIQQVVRGDSAAYFCASSPRGSSYEQYFGPGTRLTVT.

The chain links TRBV19 to TRBJ1-2, with D possibly being TRBD1 (5 bases). The CDR3 runs 15 residues. Germline V gene lookup returns CDR1 LNHDA and CDR2 SQIVND (reference sequence). V was pared by 5 bases and J by 3 bases, with 16 bases between. CDR3 in DNA: TGTGCCAGTAGTCCCGGACACCGAGGCTACTATGGCTACACCTTC. Protein product: CASSPGHRGYYGYTF. Drawing the rest from reference TRBV19 and TRBJ1-2, the complete variable domain is DGGITQSPKYLFRKEGQNVTLSCEQNLNHDAMYWYRQDPGQGLRLIYYSQIVNDFQKGDIAEGYSVSREKKESFPLTVTSAQKNPTAFYLCASSPGHRGYYGYTFGSGTRLTVV.

The chain links TRBV4-1 to TRBJ2-7; 11 nucleotides agree with TRBD2. The CDR3 consists of 15 residues. Germline CDR1 MGHRA, CDR2 YSYEKL. V lost 4 bases and J lost 6; bases outside the gene matches: 8. The CDR3 spells CASSPFSGGVGEQYF. The CDR3 bases are TGCGCCAGCAGCCCCTTTAGCGGGGGGGTGGGCGAGCAGTACTTC.

This clone was observed once. J is TRBJ1-3 and V is TRBV18; D gene unclear. Germline V gene lookup returns CDR1 KGHSH and CDR2 LQKENI. There are 15 residues in the CDR3. V lost 5 bases and J 0 bases, leaving 11 bases between the germline ends. The CDR3 DNA is TGTGCCAGCTCAAAGACACCGCTCTCTGGAAACACCATATATTTT. Translating it yields CASSKTPLSGNTIYF.

In this sample, this clone turned up once. The CDR3: CASTARDRGRGYGYTF. CDR3 nucleotide sequence: TGTGCCAGTACCGCCCGGGACAGGGGGCGCGGCTATGGCTACACCTTC. V usage is TRBV19 and J usage is TRBJ1-2; 12 bases are a match to TRBD1. The germline CDR1 and CDR2 sequences are LNHDA and SQIVND (reference sequence). V shed 7 bases, J shed 4 bases, and the junction held 10 bases outside the gene matches. The CDR3 length is 16 residues.

The chain has TRBV5-1 and TRBJ1-2, with no clear D. CDR1 and CDR2 from the germline V gene are SGHRS and YFSETQ. The CDR3 is 15 amino acids. V lost 0 bases and J 1 base, leaving 10 bases between the germline ends. The CDR3 sequence: CASSLAPSDNYGYTF. CDR3 in DNA: TGCGCCAGCAGCTTGGCCCCCTCAGATAACTATGGCTACACCTTC.

V is TRBV6-1 and J is TRBJ1-5; D not certain. Trimming removed 7 bases from V and 1 base from J, with 8 bases in between. There are 13 residues in the CDR3. Per the germline V gene, CDR1 is MNHNS and CDR2 is SASEGT. CDR3 DNA sequence: TGTGCCAGCAACGGGGAAAGCAATCAGCCCCAGCATTTT. It codes for CASNGESNQPQHF.

The chain is built from TRBV4-1 and TRBJ1-3; weak D call: TRBD1 (5 bases). This CDR3 is 19 amino acids long. The V end was cut by 4 bases, the J end by 0 bases, with 22 bases between. Germline V gene sequence: CDR1 MGHRA, CDR2 YSYEKL. CDR3 sequence: CASSLRGEGQTLSGNTIYF. The CDR3 DNA is TGCGCCAGCAGCCTCCGGGGGGAAGGGCAGACCCTCTCTGGAAACACCATATATTTT.

V is TRBV5-4 and J is TRBJ2-5; 11 bases agree with TRBD2. CDR1 is SGHNT and CDR2 is YYREEE in the germline V gene (reference sequence). Trimming at V came to 2 bases and at J to 4 bases, leaving 4 bases not matched to a gene. This CDR3 spans 15 amino acids. CDR3 amino acids: CASSFITSGGETQYF. In nucleotides, the CDR3 is TGTGCCAGCAGCTTCATTACTAGCGGGGGAGAGACCCAGTACTTC. The complete variable domain, with remaining parts taken from reference TRBV5-4 and TRBJ2-5, reads ETGVTQSPTHLIKTRGQQVTLRCSSQSGHNTVSWYQQALGQGPQFIFQYYREEENGRGNFPPRFSGLQFPNYSSELNVNALELDDSALYLCASSFITSGGETQYFGPGTRLLVL.

The chain links TRBV19 to TRBJ2-1; TRBD1 might be the D (6 bases). This CDR3 contains 15 residues. Trimming shortened V by 4 bases and J by 6 bases, and 16 bases separated the two germline ends. Germline values: CDR1 LNHDA, CDR2 SQIVND (reference sequence). DNA of the CDR3: TGTGCCAGTAGTACCGGGACAAGGAACTTCAATGAGCAGTTCTTC. Its protein product is CASSTGTRNFNEQFF.

V gene TRBV5-4 combines with J gene TRBJ2-3; 10 nucleotides match TRBD1. V lost 5 bases, J lost 4 bases, and 4 bases stayed unmatched. Germline loops: CDR1 SGHNT, CDR2 YYREEE (reference sequence). This CDR3 has 14 amino acids. This chain's CDR3 is CASSRDRGADTQYF. The CDR3 nucleotides are TGTGCCAGCAGTAGGGACAGGGGAGCAGATACGCAGTATTTT. Combining the CDR3 with reference TRBV5-4 and TRBJ2-3 gives the whole variable domain ETGVTQSPTHLIKTRGQQVTLRCSSQSGHNTVSWYQQALGQGPQFIFQYYREEENGRGNFPPRFSGLQFPNYSSELNVNALELDDSALYLCASSRDRGADTQYFGPGTRLTVL.

This chain uses TRBV11-2 with TRBJ2-1; 7 nucleotides line up with TRBD1. The length of the CDR3 is 13 residues. With V trimmed by 2 bases and J by 10 bases, 5 bases remained unmatched. Per germline, CDR1 SGHAT and CDR2 FQNNGV. CDR3 sequence: CASSLKQGWEQFF. Written as DNA, the CDR3 is TGTGCCAGCAGCTTAAAACAGGGGTGGGAGCAGTTCTTC.